Listed below are T cell receptor beta chains from one sample, sequenced in a study of T cell responses to AZD1222 COVID-19 vaccine. This table comes from immunoSEQ multiplex PCR, and its TCRdb copy is limited to in-frame clones, with some not included. The sample consists of 150,000 to 200,000 clones, roughly 93% of them appearing once. The specimen was peripheral blood, collected 28 days after the second dose of the MenACWY control vaccine. These receptors all come from an adult who received the MenACWY meningococcal vaccine as a control. Both conserved end residues are part of each CDR3. A D gene is named only where the DNA matches it firmly. Clone size is shown for a subset of rows, as once, few, many or a class of expanded clone.

d_call,v_call,j_call,clone_size,cdr3_aa,cdr3_nt
TRBD1,TRBV29-1,TRBJ1-1,NA,CSVLPGGRTEAFF,TGCAGCGTCCTACCAGGGGGAAGGACTGAAGCTTTCTTT
NA,TRBV7-9,TRBJ1-5,medium-sized,CASSLGEGATQPQHF,TGTGCCAGCAGCCTGGGAGAGGGAGCGACTCAGCCCCAGCATTTT
NA,TRBV6-2/TRBV6-3,TRBJ2-7,NA,CASSYWRQGGYEQYF,TGTGCCAGCAGTTACTGGCGTCAGGGGGGCTACGAGCAGTACTTC
NA,TRBV5-1,TRBJ2-6,NA,CASSAPEAGANVLTF,TGCGCCAGCAGCGCGCCCGAAGCGGGGGCCAACGTCCTGACTTTC
NA,TRBV28,TRBJ1-4,NA,CASSLGAWEGTNEKLFF,TGTGCCAGCAGTTTAGGGGCCTGGGAGGGCACTAATGAAAAACTGTTTTTT
NA,TRBV5-5,TRBJ2-5,NA,CASSPWGQETQYF,TGTGCCAGCAGCCCCTGGGGTCAAGAGACCCAGTACTTC
TRBD2,TRBV6-2/TRBV6-3,TRBJ2-1,NA,CASSSTGASGGYNEQFF,TGTGCCAGCAGTTCCACCGGGGCTAGCGGGGGGTACAATGAGCAGTTCTTC
NA,TRBV27,TRBJ1-5,NA,CASSYSNQPQHF,TGTGCCAGCAGTTATAGCAATCAGCCCCAGCATTTT
NA,TRBV7-9,TRBJ2-3,NA,CASSFRADTQYF,TGTGCCAGCAGCTTCAGGGCAGATACGCAGTATTTT
NA,TRBV5-1,TRBJ1-1,NA,CASSVALSTEAFF,TGCGCCAGCAGCGTAGCTCTCTCTACTGAAGCTTTCTTT
NA,TRBV6-2/TRBV6-3,TRBJ1-5,once,CASSYPDVLQPQHF,TGTGCCAGCAGTTACCCGGATGTGCTTCAGCCCCAGCATTTT
TRBD1,TRBV28,TRBJ1-2,NA,CASSLGRGGTGYYGYTF,TGTGCCAGCAGCCTGGGCCGGGGGGGGACAGGCTACTATGGCTACACCTTC
NA,TRBV10-1,TRBJ1-2,NA,CASSVGGRGYTF,TGCGCCAGCAGTGTGGGGGGCCGAGGCTACACCTTC
TRBD1,TRBV3-1/TRBV3-2,TRBJ1-5,NA,CASSQVKRGRVQGNQPQHF,TGTGCCAGCAGCCAAGTGAAGAGGGGGCGGGTACAGGGTAATCAGCCCCAGCATTTT
NA,TRBV7-9,TRBJ2-1,NA,CASSYGRGPYNEQFF,TGTGCCAGCAGCTACGGAAGAGGGCCCTACAATGAGCAGTTCTTC
TRBD1,TRBV7-9,TRBJ1-1,NA,CASSTGQGGTEAFF,TGTGCCAGCAGCACGGGACAGGGGGGCACTGAAGCTTTCTTT
NA,TRBV19,TRBJ1-2,NA,CASSIDLRSYTF,TGTGCCAGTAGTATAGATCTGAGAAGCTACACCTTC
NA,TRBV7-8,TRBJ2-1,once,CASSSETGSSYNEQFF,TGTGCCAGCAGCTCCGAGACAGGAAGCTCCTACAATGAGCAGTTCTTC
NA,TRBV19,TRBJ1-1,NA,CASSMMIGNTEAFF,TGTGCCAGTAGTATGATGATCGGGAACACTGAAGCTTTCTTT